The T cell receptor (beta chain) described here comes from a study of blood T cell repertoires in COVID-19. In the study overall: Donors in the United States, Italy and Spain gave samples during acute or convalescent COVID-19. In each case, the material was cDNA or gDNA derived from T cells, B-cell-depleted T cells, or PBMCs.

Measured with immunoSEQ multiplex PCR; TCRdb has only the in-frame clones, and not every one. Counted here are tens of thousands of clones, 85% occurring once; the ten biggest clones make up roughly 45%. Germline-derived CDR1 and CDR2 are GTSNPN and SVGIG (reference sequence). There are 14 residues in the CDR3. V lost 3 bases and J lost 1; bases outside the gene matches: 4. The clonotype was recovered from a man between 60 and 75 years old with active or convalescent COVID-19. The material sequenced was peripheral blood. This chain connects TRBV30 to TRBJ1-2, with 8 nucleotides matching TRBD1. For the CDR3, the DNA is TGTGCCTGGAGCCGACAGGGGAGTAACTATGGCTACACCTTC. It is translated as CAWSRQGSNYGYTF.